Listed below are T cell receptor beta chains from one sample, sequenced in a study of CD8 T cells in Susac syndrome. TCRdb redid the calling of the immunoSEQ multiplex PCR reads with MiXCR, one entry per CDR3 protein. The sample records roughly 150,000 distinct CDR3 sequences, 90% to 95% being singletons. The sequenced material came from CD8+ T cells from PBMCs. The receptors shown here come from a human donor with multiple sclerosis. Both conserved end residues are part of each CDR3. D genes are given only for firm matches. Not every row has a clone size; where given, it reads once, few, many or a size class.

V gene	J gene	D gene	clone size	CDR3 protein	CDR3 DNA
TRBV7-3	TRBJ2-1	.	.	CASSRDRQAGLNEQFF	TGTGCCAGCAGCCGAGACCGACAGGCAGGGCTCAATGAGCAGTTCTTC
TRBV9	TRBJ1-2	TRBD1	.	CASSASGGPNYGYTF	TGTGCCAGCAGCGCCTCAGGGGGTCCTAACTATGGCTACACCTTC
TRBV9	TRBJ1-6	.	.	CASSVELSDPTSPLHF	TGTGCCAGCAGCGTAGAATTGTCCGATCCGACTTCACCCCTCCACTTT
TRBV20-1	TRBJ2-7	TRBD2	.	CSAQSGDSYEQYF	TGCAGTGCCCAGAGCGGGGACTCCTACGAGCAGTACTTC
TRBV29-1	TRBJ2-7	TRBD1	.	CSVELMLGTGRSYEQYF	TGCAGCGTTGAACTGATGCTAGGGACAGGCCGCTCCTACGAGCAGTACTTC
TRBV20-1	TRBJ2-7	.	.	CSAVPPGLAYEQYF	TGCAGTGCCGTACCTCCGGGACTGGCCTACGAGCAGTACTTC
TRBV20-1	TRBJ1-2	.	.	CSAGNRDYGYTF	TGCAGTGCTGGGAACAGGGACTATGGCTACACCTTC
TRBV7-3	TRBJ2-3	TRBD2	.	CASSLTVAGDGTDTQYF	TGTGCCAGCAGCTTAACAGTAGCGGGGGACGGCACAGATACGCAGTATTTT
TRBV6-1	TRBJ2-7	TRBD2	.	CASSEAGGGSYEQYF	TGTGCCAGCAGTGAAGCGGGCGGGGGCTCCTACGAGCAGTACTTC
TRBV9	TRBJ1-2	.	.	CASSVAQGLNYGYTF	TGTGCCAGCAGCGTAGCCCAGGGGCTAAACTATGGCTACACCTTC
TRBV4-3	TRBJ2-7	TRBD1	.	CASSQLRTGYYEQYF	TGCGCCAGCAGCCAGCTCCGGACAGGGTACTACGAGCAGTACTTC
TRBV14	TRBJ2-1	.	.	CASTYRDNEQFF	TGTGCCAGCACCTACAGGGACAATGAGCAGTTCTTC
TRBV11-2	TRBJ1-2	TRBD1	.	CASSPTGGLWTHGYTF	TGTGCCAGCAGCCCAACAGGGGGTCTGTGGACACATGGCTACACCTTC
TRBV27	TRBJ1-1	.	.	CASSLSPKNTEAFF	TGTGCCAGCAGTTTATCCCCGAAAAACACTGAAGCTTTCTTT
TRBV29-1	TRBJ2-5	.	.	CSVLYIEGKVQETQYF	TGCAGCGTTTTATACATCGAGGGGAAGGTACAGGAGACCCAGTACTTC
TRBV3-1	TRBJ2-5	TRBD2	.	CASSQDASGWQETQYF	TGTGCCAGCAGCCAAGATGCTAGCGGATGGCAAGAGACCCAGTACTTC
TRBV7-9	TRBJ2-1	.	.	CASSAATGSSYNEQFF	TGTGCCAGCAGCGCTGCTACAGGGAGCTCCTACAATGAGCAGTTCTTC
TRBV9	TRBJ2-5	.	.	CASSGDSSETQYF	TGTGCCAGCAGCGGTGACAGCTCAGAGACCCAGTACTTC
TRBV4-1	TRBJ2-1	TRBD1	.	CASSQEWTGLYNEQFF	TGCGCCAGCAGCCAAGAATGGACAGGCCTCTACAATGAGCAGTTCTTC
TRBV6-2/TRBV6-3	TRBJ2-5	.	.	CASSPHDQYQETQYF	TGTGCCAGCAGTCCTCACGACCAGTACCAAGAGACCCAGTACTTC
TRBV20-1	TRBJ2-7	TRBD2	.	CSAREGPGGPGEQYF	TGCAGTGCTAGAGAGGGACCGGGGGGGCCGGGCGAGCAGTACTTC
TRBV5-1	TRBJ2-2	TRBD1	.	CASSPDRVEVRRELFF	TGCGCCAGCAGCCCCGACAGGGTCGAGGTTCGCAGGGAGCTGTTTTTT
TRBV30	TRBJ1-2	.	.	CAWSVADPNYGYTF	TGTGCCTGGAGTGTGGCGGATCCTAACTATGGCTACACCTTC
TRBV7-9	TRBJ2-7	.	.	CASSLGGSLLKQYF	TGTGCCAGCAGCTTGGGCGGCAGCCTCCTGAAGCAGTACTTC
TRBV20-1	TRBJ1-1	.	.	CSARGLGNTEAFF	TGCAGTGCTAGGGGTCTCGGGAACACTGAAGCTTTCTTT
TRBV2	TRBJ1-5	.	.	CASSPHPGGDQPQHF	TGTGCCAGCAGTCCCCACCCCGGGGGCGATCAGCCCCAGCATTTT
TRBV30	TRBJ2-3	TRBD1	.	CAWTSDRGDTQYF	TGTGCCTGGACCTCGGACAGGGGGGATACGCAGTATTTT
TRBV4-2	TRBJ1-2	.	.	CASSLGGVGDGYTF	TGTGCCAGCAGCCTCGGCGGGGTGGGTGATGGCTACACCTTC
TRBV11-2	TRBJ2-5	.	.	CASSFNPKPPETQYF	TGTGCCAGCAGCTTCAACCCAAAGCCCCCAGAGACCCAGTACTTC
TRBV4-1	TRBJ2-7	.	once	CASSLTGPYYEQYF	TGCGCCAGCAGCCTTACCGGGCCTTACTACGAGCAGTACTTC
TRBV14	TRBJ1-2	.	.	CASSQDPLAGHYGYTF	TGTGCCAGCAGCCAAGATCCACTTGCGGGGCACTATGGCTACACCTTC
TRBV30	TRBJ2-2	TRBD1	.	CAWSVQWRDRVFTGELFF	TGTGCCTGGAGTGTACAGTGGAGGGACAGGGTATTCACCGGGGAGCTGTTTTTT
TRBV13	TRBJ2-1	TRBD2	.	CASSLPRGGYNEQFF	TGTGCCAGCAGCTTACCTCGCGGGGGGTACAATGAGCAGTTCTTC
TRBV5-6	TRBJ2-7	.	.	CASSWARVSYEQYF	TGTGCCAGCAGCTGGGCAAGAGTCTCCTACGAGCAGTACTTC
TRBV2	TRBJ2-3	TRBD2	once	CASIPSGGPAGTDTQYF	TGTGCCAGCATCCCTAGCGGGGGGCCAGCTGGCACAGATACGCAGTATTTT
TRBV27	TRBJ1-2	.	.	CASSLGGIGYGYTF	TGTGCCAGCAGTTTAGGGGGAATAGGCTATGGCTACACCTTC
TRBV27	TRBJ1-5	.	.	CASRHGGDNQPQHF	TGTGCCAGCAGACACGGGGGGGACAATCAGCCCCAGCATTTT
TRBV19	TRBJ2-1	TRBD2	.	CASSVTSGGSHNEQFF	TGTGCCAGTAGTGTGACTAGCGGGGGGTCCCACAATGAGCAGTTCTTC
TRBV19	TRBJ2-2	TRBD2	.	CASIGGDANTGELFF	TGTGCCAGCATTGGGGGGGACGCGAACACCGGGGAGCTGTTTTTT
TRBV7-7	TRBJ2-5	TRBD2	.	CASSLRLAGRETQYF	TGTGCCAGCAGCTTGAGGCTAGCGGGCAGAGAGACCCAGTACTTC
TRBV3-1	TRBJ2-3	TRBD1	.	CASSHDRVADTQYF	TGTGCCAGCAGCCACGACAGGGTCGCAGATACGCAGTATTTT
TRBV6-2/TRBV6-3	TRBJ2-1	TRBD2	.	CASSRPLGGGVRADEQFF	TGTGCCAGCAGTCGACCTCTTGGCGGGGGGGTTCGAGCGGATGAGCAGTTCTTC
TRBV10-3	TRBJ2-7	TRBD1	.	CAISEGQGARYEQYF	TGTGCCATCAGCGAGGGACAGGGGGCTCGATACGAGCAGTACTTC